The 17 T cell receptor beta chains listed next were all sequenced from one sample in a study of blood T cell repertoires in COVID-19. Assay: immunoSEQ multiplex PCR; the TCRdb copy retains only in-frame clones and omits some. Of approximately 300,000 clones in the sample, about 85% are singletons; the top ten hold 1.5% to 2%. The source material was PBMCs or T cells enriched from blood (not recorded which). The receptor set was obtained from a woman between 25 and 40 years old who had been exposed to COVID-19.

This clone was seen once. This rearrangement joins TRBV24-1 to TRBJ2-1; 7 bases line up with TRBD2. CDR1 is KGHDR and CDR2 is SFDVKD in the germline V gene. This CDR3 is built from 17 residues. V lost 5 bases, J lost 6 bases, and 15 bases stayed unmatched. The CDR3 protein is CATSASSLGEGRNEQFF. The DNA of the CDR3 is TGTGCCACCAGTGCCTCCTCTTTGGGGGAGGGCCGCAATGAGCAGTTCTTC.

The rearrangement joins TRBV7-9 to TRBJ2-1, with TRBD1 as a possible D gene (7 bases). Germline V gives CDR1 SEHNR, CDR2 FQNEAQ (reference sequence). The ends were cut back, 0 bases at V and 6 bases at J, with 18 bases in the middle. The CDR3 has 17 residues. The CDR3 bases are TGTGCCAGCAGCTTAGCTCGGGTTTCAGGGGGAGGCAATGAGCAGTTCTTC. Amino acids: CASSLARVSGGGNEQFF.

The genes are TRBV4-3 and TRBJ2-5; a weak D match, TRBD1 (5 bases). V lost 0 bases to trimming and J lost 1 base, with 12 bases between them. Per germline, CDR1 LGHNA and CDR2 YSLEER. This CDR3 is built from 16 residues. The CDR3 bases are TGCGCCAGCAGCCAAGATCTTTCGGACATCCAAGAGACCCAGTACTTC. It specifies CASSQDLSDIQETQYF.

This sequence joins TRBV7-3 and TRBJ1-1, with 9 bases lining up with TRBD1. V dropped 5 bases and J dropped 2; count of bases not matched to a gene: 6. Per germline, CDR1 SGHTA and CDR2 FQGTGA. The CDR3 length is 15 residues. CDR3 sequence reads: CASSPTGGKNTEAFF. The CDR3 nucleotides are TGTGCCAGCAGCCCGACAGGGGGAAAAAACACTGAAGCTTTCTTT.

CDR3: CASSTGQATLSGNTIYF. In DNA, the CDR3 is TGCGCCAGCAGCACCGGACAGGCGACACTCTCTGGAAACACCATATATTTT. The rearrangement joins TRBV5-1 to TRBJ1-3; 7 bases agree with TRBD1. Trimming at V came to 4 bases and at J to 0 bases, leaving 10 bases not matched to a gene. The CDR3 is made up of 17 amino acids. Germline CDR1 is SGHRS and CDR2 is YFSETQ.

This chain joins TRBV18 and TRBJ2-1; TRBD1 matches at 8 bases. This CDR3 has 14 amino acids. Germline V gene data show CDR1 as KGHSH and CDR2 as LQKENI. With 0 bases clipped from V and 9 bases from J, the junction kept 4 bases outside the gene matches. In DNA form, the CDR3 reads TGTGCCAGCTCACCACCGCCAGGGGGCGGTGAGCAGTTCTTC. Its protein is CASSPPPGGGEQFF.

V and J are TRBV4-3 and TRBJ1-4; 8 nucleotides line up with TRBD1. The CDR3 totals 16 residues. With 0 bases clipped from V and 8 bases from J, the junction kept 8 bases outside the gene matches. Germline assignment: CDR1 LGHNA and CDR2 YSLEER. DNA of the CDR3: TGCGCCAGCAGCCAAGATAGTGGGACAGGTCTAGAAAAACTGTTTTTT. Translating it yields CASSQDSGTGLEKLFF.

The chain uses TRBV27 and TRBJ2-1, with 14 bases matching TRBD2. CDR1 and CDR2 from the germline V gene are MNHEY and SMNVEV (reference sequence). The CDR3 has 18 amino acids. J was trimmed by 6 bases and V by 4 bases; bases with no gene match: 11. The CDR3 region is CASSSEGLAGDLFNEQFF. CDR3 DNA: TGTGCCAGCAGTTCGGAGGGACTAGCGGGAGATCTGTTCAATGAGCAGTTCTTC.

The CDR3 region is CASSQMGLGTNTEAFF. The CDR3 DNA follows: TGTGCCAGCAGCCAAATGGGACTAGGGACGAACACTGAAGCTTTCTTT. The genes are TRBV3-1 (or the pseudogene TRBV3-2) and TRBJ1-1; the D gene is possibly TRBD1 (5 bases). From germline, CDR1 is LGHDT and CDR2 YNNKEL (reference sequence). The CDR3 consists of 16 residues. Trimming took 2 bases from V and 1 from J, leaving 14 bases between them.

This clone was found once. The chain has TRBV9 and TRBJ2-1, with 8 nucleotides matching TRBD1. Germline V gene lookup returns CDR1 SGDLS and CDR2 YYNGEE. The V gene end was trimmed by 4 bases and the J gene end by 2 bases; junction bases not matched to a gene: 5. The CDR3 has 15 residues. The CDR3 nucleotides read TGTGCCAGCAGCTACGGACAGGGCGCCTACAATGAGCAGTTCTTC. Translation: CASSYGQGAYNEQFF.

This chain connects TRBV6-1 to TRBJ2-2; D may be TRBD1 (6 bases). This CDR3 has 16 residues. Germline V lookup: CDR1 MNHNS, CDR2 SASEGT. V lost 0 bases, J lost 1 base, and 9 bases lay in between. The CDR3 DNA sequence: TGTGCCAGCAGTGAAGCGCCAGGGGTGAACACCGGGGAGCTGTTTTTT. Translation gives CASSEAPGVNTGELFF.

This rearrangement joins TRBV9 to TRBJ2-7; TRBD2 matches at 8 bases. The V and J ends lost 6 bases and 5 bases, in that order; junction bases with no gene match: 10. Germline V gives CDR1 SGDLS, CDR2 YYNGEE. The CDR3 is 14 amino acids. The CDR3 here is CASTTDGRAHEQYF. As DNA, the CDR3 is TGTGCCAGCACGACGGACGGGAGGGCCCACGAGCAGTACTTC.

The chain carries TRBV6-2 or TRBV6-3 and TRBJ1-1; D gene unclear. Trimming stripped 6 bases from V and 4 bases from J, with 12 bases between. Germline CDR1 reads MNHEY; CDR2 reads SVGEGT. The CDR3 length is 13 residues. The CDR3 loop reads CASSHSAGTEAFF. The CDR3 DNA follows: TGTGCCAGCAGCCATTCCGCGGGCACTGAAGCTTTCTTT.

The gene calls are TRBV4-1 and TRBJ1-5; no clear D gene. CDR1 MGHRA and CDR2 YSYEKL come from the germline V gene. Deletions cut 0 bases from V and 6 bases from J, with 15 bases between. The CDR3 extends over 16 amino acids. The CDR3 protein is CASSQDPPGGGQPQHF. The CDR3 DNA follows: TGCGCCAGCAGCCAAGATCCCCCGGGAGGAGGTCAGCCCCAGCATTTT.

The CDR3 sequence is CASSLKPGHPLRGQYF. The CDR3 DNA reads TGTGCCAGCAGTTTAAAACCGGGACACCCCCTACGAGGGCAGTACTTC. The chain has TRBV27 and TRBJ2-7; possible D gene TRBD1, 6 bases. The CDR3 length is 16 residues. CDR1 is MNHEY and CDR2 is SMNVEV in the germline V gene (reference sequence). Trimming shortened V by 2 bases and J by 9 bases, and 23 bases separated the two germline ends.

This rearrangement joins TRBV28 to TRBJ2-4; 8 nucleotides align to TRBD2. The CDR3 runs to 15 residues. V shed 3 bases and J 5 bases; nucleotides not matched to a gene: 6. CDR1 is MDHEN, CDR2 SYDVKM, per germline. CDR3 protein: CASSFHSGSENIQYF. The CDR3 DNA is TGTGCCAGCAGTTTTCACAGCGGGAGTGAAAACATTCAGTACTTC.

CDR3 DNA: TGCGCCAGCAGCCAGACAGGGAACACTGAAGCTTTCTTT. Protein sequence: CASSQTGNTEAFF. The chain links TRBV4-1 to TRBJ1-1; weak D call: TRBD1 (6 bases). Trimming left V 3 bases short and J 1 base short, with 6 bases between. The CDR3 is 13 amino acids. The germline V gene has CDR1 MGHRA and CDR2 YSYEKL.